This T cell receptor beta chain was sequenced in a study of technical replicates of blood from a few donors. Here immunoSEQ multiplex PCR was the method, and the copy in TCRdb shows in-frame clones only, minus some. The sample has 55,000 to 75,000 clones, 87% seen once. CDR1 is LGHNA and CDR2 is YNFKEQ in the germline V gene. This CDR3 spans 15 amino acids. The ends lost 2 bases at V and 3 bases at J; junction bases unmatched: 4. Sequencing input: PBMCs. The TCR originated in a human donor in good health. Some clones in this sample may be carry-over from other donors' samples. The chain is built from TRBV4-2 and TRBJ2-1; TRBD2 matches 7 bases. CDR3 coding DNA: TGTGCCAGCAGCCAATTGGGGGGGGGCTACAATGAGCAGTTCTTC. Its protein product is CASSQLGGGYNEQFF.